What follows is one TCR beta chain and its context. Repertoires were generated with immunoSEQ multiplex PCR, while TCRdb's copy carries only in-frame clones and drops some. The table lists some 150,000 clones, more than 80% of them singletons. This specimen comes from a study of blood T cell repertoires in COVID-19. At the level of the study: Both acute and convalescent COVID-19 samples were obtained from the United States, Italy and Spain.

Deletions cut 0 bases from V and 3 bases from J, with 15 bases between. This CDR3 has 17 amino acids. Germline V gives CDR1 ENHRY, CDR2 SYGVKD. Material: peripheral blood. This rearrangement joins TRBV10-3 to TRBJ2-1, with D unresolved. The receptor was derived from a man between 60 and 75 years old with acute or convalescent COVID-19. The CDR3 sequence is CAISESIARGLYNEQFF. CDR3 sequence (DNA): TGTGCCATCAGTGAGTCGATTGCTCGAGGTCTCTACAATGAGCAGTTCTTC.